This paragraph covers one T cell receptor beta chain sequence. Recruits, aged roughly 18 to 95 years, lived in 20 to 30 US areas. This sample is drawn from a study of blood T cell repertoires in COVID-19. Study-level information: From the United States, Italy and Spain came samples of acute and convalescent COVID-19. The analysed material was cDNA or gDNA that came from T cells, B-cell-depleted T cells, or PBMCs.

This CDR3 contains 15 residues. Looked up from germline, CDR1 is MNHEY and CDR2 is SVGAGI. J gave up 8 bases and V 6 bases, and 12 bases lay outside the gene matches. Assay used: immunoSEQ multiplex PCR; TCRdb lists only in-frame clones, some missing. The sample lists 300,000 to 350,000 clones, 90% occurring once. This receptor was obtained from a young woman with acute COVID-19. The chain employs TRBV6-5 and TRBJ2-3; TRBD2 matches 9 bases. Material for sequencing was PBMCs or T cells enriched from blood (not recorded which). DNA of the CDR3: TGTGCCAGCAGATCCGGGACTAGCACCCTCGGTACGCAGTATTTT. Its translation is CASRSGTSTLGTQYF.